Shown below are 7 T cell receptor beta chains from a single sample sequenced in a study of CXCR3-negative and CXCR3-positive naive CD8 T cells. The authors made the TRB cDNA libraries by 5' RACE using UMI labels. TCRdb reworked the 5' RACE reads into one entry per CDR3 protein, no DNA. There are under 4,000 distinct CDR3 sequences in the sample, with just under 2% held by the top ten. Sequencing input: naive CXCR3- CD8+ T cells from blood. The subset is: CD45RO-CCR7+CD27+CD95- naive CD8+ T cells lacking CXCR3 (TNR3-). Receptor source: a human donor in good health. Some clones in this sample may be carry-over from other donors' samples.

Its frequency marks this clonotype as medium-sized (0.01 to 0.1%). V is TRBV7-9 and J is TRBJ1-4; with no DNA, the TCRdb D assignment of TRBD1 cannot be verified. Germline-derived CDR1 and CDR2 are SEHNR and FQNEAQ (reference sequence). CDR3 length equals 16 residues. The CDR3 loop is CASSDRDLSTNEKLFF.

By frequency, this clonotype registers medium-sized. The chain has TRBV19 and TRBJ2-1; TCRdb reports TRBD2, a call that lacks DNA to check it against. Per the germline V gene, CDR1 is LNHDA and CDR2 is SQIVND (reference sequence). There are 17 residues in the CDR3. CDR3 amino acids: CASRGLAGGPLYNEQFF.

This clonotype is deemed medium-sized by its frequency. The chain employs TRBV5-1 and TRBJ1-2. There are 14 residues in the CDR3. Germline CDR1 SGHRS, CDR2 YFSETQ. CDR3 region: CASSPRKGLEGYTF. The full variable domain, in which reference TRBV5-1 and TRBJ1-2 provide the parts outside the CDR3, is KAGVTQTPRYLIKTRGQQVTLSCSPISGHRSVSWYQQTPGQGLQFLFEYFSETQRNKGNFPGRFSGRQFSNSRSEMNVSTLELGDSALYLCASSPRKGLEGYTFGSGTRLTVV.

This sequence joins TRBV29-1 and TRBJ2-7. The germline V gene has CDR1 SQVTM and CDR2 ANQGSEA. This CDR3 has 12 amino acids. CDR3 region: CSVEAEPYEQYF.

CDR3 protein: CSARLFQASSETQYF. The chain has TRBV20-1 and TRBJ2-5; there is no DNA to check the TCRdb D call of TRBD2. Germline V CDR1 and CDR2: DFQATT, SNEGSKA (reference sequence). The CDR3 has 15 residues.

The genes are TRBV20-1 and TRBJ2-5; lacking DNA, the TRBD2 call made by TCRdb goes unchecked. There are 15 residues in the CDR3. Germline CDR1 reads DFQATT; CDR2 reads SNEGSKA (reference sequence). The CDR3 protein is CSARYYRGGEETQYF.

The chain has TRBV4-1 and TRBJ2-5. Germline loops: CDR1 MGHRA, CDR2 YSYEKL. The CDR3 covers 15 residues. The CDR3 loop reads CASSPTSSLMETQYF.